These 17 T cell receptor beta chains originate from one sample sequenced in a study of identical twins' blood T cells. TCRdb ran MiXCR on the 5' RACE reads and lists one entry per CDR3 protein. The sample has fewer than 450,000 distinct CDR3 sequences; 25% to 35% are singletons. Sequencing used PBMCs. Source of these receptors: a woman aged 18 to 49 in good health.

The CDR3 loop reads CSAKGLPRNQETQYF. DNA of the CDR3: TGCAGTGCTAAAGGACTACCCAGAAACCAAGAGACCCAGTACTTC. The chain uses TRBV20-1 and TRBJ2-5, with D possibly TRBD2 on 6 matching bases. CDR3 length: 15 residues. V lost 4 bases and J lost 0, with 15 bases in between. Germline V gene sequence: CDR1 DFQATT, CDR2 SNEGSKA (reference sequence).

In its sample, this clonotype was seen a few times. The chain employs TRBV12-3 or TRBV12-4 and TRBJ2-7; 9 positions match TRBD1. The CDR3 extends over 15 amino acids. The trim removed 7 bases at V and 7 bases at J, leaving 14 bases unmatched. DNA of the CDR3: TGTGCCAGCATCCAAACCACAGGGGGCTCGAGGGAGCAGTACTTC. Protein product: CASIQTTGGSREQYF.

This clonotype appeared many times. The genes are TRBV2 and TRBJ2-3; no clear D. Trimming removed 1 base at V and 11 bases at J, with 7 bases between. The CDR3 loop spans 11 amino acids. Germline lookup yields CDR1 SNHLY and CDR2 FYNNEI. CDR3 coding DNA: TGTGCCAGCAGTGAAGTGGCGTGGCAGTATTTT. It codes for CASSEVAWQYF.

This clonotype was detected many times. The V gene is TRBV12-3 or TRBV12-4, the J gene TRBJ2-3; maybe TRBD1 (6 bases). V lost 4 bases, J lost 2 bases, and 10 bases lay in between. This CDR3 contains 14 residues. CDR3 DNA: TGTGCCAGCAGTTCCCAGGGGAACACAGATACGCAGTATTTT. It is translated as CASSSQGNTDTQYF.

Regarding this clonotype: No conserved phenylalanine or tryptophan ends this CDR3, so it is likely a read error. The chain recombines TRBV20-1 with TRBJ2-1, with 10 positions matching TRBD2. CDR3 length: 13 amino acids. V was pared by 6 bases and J by 10 bases, with 9 bases of the junction left unmatched. CDR1 is DFQATT and CDR2 is SNEGSKA in the germline V gene (reference sequence). The CDR3: CSASSGRSGEQFL. The CDR3 DNA is TGCAGTGCGTCTAGCGGGAGAAGCGGCGAGCAGTTCCTC.

The genes are TRBV28 and TRBJ2-2; D ambiguous. Germline V gene sequence: CDR1 MDHEN, CDR2 SYDVKM. V dropped 10 bases and J dropped 0 bases, with 12 bases sitting between them. The CDR3 is 14 residues long. This chain's CDR3 is CATRSQTNTGELFF. The CDR3 nucleotides are TGTGCCACCCGTTCTCAGACGAACACCGGGGAGCTGTTTTTT.

This clonotype was counted between two and nine times. V usage is TRBV11-2 and J usage is TRBJ2-2; a possible D gene is TRBD2 (6 bases). V lost 1 base, J lost 4 bases, and 7 bases lay in between. CDR3 length: 14 amino acids. Germline-derived CDR1 and CDR2 are SGHAT and FQNNGV. The CDR3, as DNA: TGTGCCAGCAGCTTAGCGGGAGCCACCGGGGAGCTGTTTTTT. Translating gives CASSLAGATGELFF.

The chain is built from TRBV13 and TRBJ2-3; D not resolved. The V and J ends lost 1 base and 3 bases respectively, with 8 bases between them. Germline V CDR1 and CDR2: PRHDT, FYEKMQ (reference sequence). The CDR3 sequence is 14 residues long. The CDR3 DNA sequence: TGTGCCAGCAGCTTAGAGTACGGGACAGATACGCAGTATTTT. It is translated as CASSLEYGTDTQYF.

The chain joins TRBV20-1 to TRBJ2-1; D not certain. V was cut by 1 base and J by 4 bases, with 11 bases left in between. Germline loops: CDR1 DFQATT, CDR2 SNEGSKA (reference sequence). This CDR3 is built from 14 residues. CDR3 nucleotide sequence: TGCAGTGCTAGAGGACTGCTGGATTACAATGAGCAGTTCTTC. Residues: CSARGLLDYNEQFF.

This clonotype has just a few counts. The rearrangement uses TRBV20-1 and TRBJ1-2; D uncertain. Germline values: CDR1 DFQATT, CDR2 SNEGSKA (reference sequence). The CDR3 extends over 14 amino acids. V was trimmed by 1 base and J by 7 bases, leaving 16 bases between them. In nucleotides, the CDR3 is TGCAGTGCTAGAGGTCCCAGCCGGGCTGGTGGCTACACCTTC. Protein sequence: CSARGPSRAGGYTF.

In its sample, this clonotype was seen once. CDR3 DNA: TGTGCCAGCAGTACCCGCCTTGCAACTAATGAAAAACTGTTTTTT. Translation: CASSTRLATNEKLFF. The rearrangement uses TRBV27 and TRBJ1-4, with D unclear. CDR1 MNHEY and CDR2 SMNVEV come from the germline V gene (reference sequence). The V end was cut by 5 bases, the J end by 0 bases, with 10 bases between. The CDR3 length is 15 residues.

This clonotype occurred a few times. The chain has TRBV20-1 and TRBJ1-2, with 7 bases matching TRBD1. Germline assignment: CDR1 DFQATT and CDR2 SNEGSKA (reference sequence). CDR3 length: 14 amino acids. The ends lost 0 bases at V and 5 bases at J; junction bases unmatched: 6. The CDR3 here is CSARDLQGMYGYTF. For the CDR3, the DNA is TGCAGTGCTAGAGACCTACAGGGGATGTATGGCTACACCTTC.

This rearrangement joins TRBV5-1 to TRBJ1-1; D not certain. Germline loops: CDR1 SGHRS, CDR2 YFSETQ. Trimming took 0 bases from V and 5 from J, leaving 14 bases between them. This CDR3 is built from 15 residues. The DNA of the CDR3 is TGCGCCAGCAGCTTGGATGGGGAGAGTCGAACTGAAGCTTTCTTT. This codes for CASSLDGESRTEAFF.

The sample holds a few counts of this clonotype. This rearrangement joins TRBV5-1 to TRBJ2-7; a weak D match, TRBD2 (5 bases). The CDR3 sequence is 13 residues long. CDR1 SGHRS and CDR2 YFSETQ come from the germline V gene. The V and J ends lost 2 bases and 1 base respectively, with 7 bases between them. In DNA form, the CDR3 reads TGCGCCAGCAGCTTTGAGGGTTCCTACGAGCAGTACTTC. Translating it yields CASSFEGSYEQYF.

This clonotype was recorded a few times. As DNA, the CDR3 is TGTGCCAGCAGTTTATCCACAGTGGGTACCGGGGAGCTGTTTTTT. The encoded protein is CASSLSTVGTGELFF. This chain links TRBV27 with TRBJ2-2, with D unclear. CDR1 MNHEY and CDR2 SMNVEV come from the germline V gene (reference sequence). Deletions cut 0 bases from V and 5 bases from J, with 10 bases between. CDR3 size: 15 residues.

This clonotype appeared many times. The genes are TRBV5-1 and TRBJ1-1, with D uncertain. The V gene lost 0 bases and the J gene lost 0 bases, with 6 bases spanning the gap. Germline loops: CDR1 SGHRS, CDR2 YFSETQ. The length of the CDR3 is 14 residues. CDR3 in amino acids: CASSLDRLNTEAFF. Here the CDR3 DNA reads TGCGCCAGCAGCTTGGACAGACTGAACACTGAAGCTTTCTTT.

This clonotype occurred a few times. This rearrangement joins TRBV4-3 to TRBJ2-4; possibly TRBD1 or TRBD2 for D (5 bases each). Trimming removed 5 bases from V and 3 bases from J, with 14 bases in between. Germline loops: CDR1 LGHNA, CDR2 YSLEER. The CDR3 is 15 amino acids. This CDR3 is CASSAQGAGKNIQYF. DNA of the CDR3: TGCGCCAGCAGCGCTCAAGGGGCGGGCAAAAACATTCAGTACTTC.